This TCR beta chain stems from a study of T-cell memory formation after mild COVID-19. This clonotype has just a few counts. From the 5' RACE reads, TCRdb called clonotypes with MiXCR, one entry per CDR3 protein. The data show roughly 150,000 distinct CDR3 sequences, with more than 12% seen just once and approximately 14% held by the top ten. This CDR3 is built from 12 residues. CDR1 is SGDLS, CDR2 YYNGEE, per germline. V lost 1 base, J lost 7 bases, and 8 bases lay in between. The clonotype was recovered from an adult woman who had mild COVID-19 (a few samples of this study predate the infection). Cell type and time point are not known. The V gene is TRBV9, the J gene TRBJ1-2; TRBD1 might be the D (5 bases). The specimen was PBMCs or a T cell subset sorted from them (not recorded which). CDR3 DNA sequence: TGTGCCAGCAGCGTAACAAGGGGTGGCTACACCTTC. Protein product: CASSVTRGGYTF. The variable domain in full, with the rest retrieved from reference TRBV9 and TRBJ1-2, is DSGVTQTPKHLITATGQRVTLRCSPRSGDLSVYWYQQSLDQGLQFLIQYYNGEERAKGNILERFSAQQFPDLHSELNLSSLELGDSALYFCASSVTRGGYTFGSGTRLTVV.